This T cell receptor (beta chain) was obtained from a study of regulatory T cells in long-lasting Graves disease. TCR beta libraries were built with iRepertoire HTBI primers and Arm-PCR of CDR3 regions. Each CDR3 protein is one row after TCRdb ran MiXCR on the multiplex PCR reads. The sample carries some 460,000 distinct CDR3 sequences, about 17% recorded once. This clonotype was counted at least ten times. Germline CDR1 and CDR2: DFQATT and SNEGSKA (reference sequence). This CDR3 spans 13 amino acids. Indicated time point: newly diagnosed GD, antithyroid drugs for less than 3 months. PBMC-derived RNA was used for the TCR library. Patients of an endocrinology department in Xi'an, China, were included. The authors drew approximately 9 milliliters of peripheral blood into EDTA tubes. These data were also reused for a study on T cells in Graves' hyperthyroidism and ophthalmopathy.

This chain uses TRBV20-1 with TRBJ2-7; D possibly uses TRBD1 or TRBD2 (5 bases each). This material consisted of peripheral blood mononuclear cells (PBMCs), taken at new diagnosis, from a patient treated with antithyroid drugs. The sequence derives from a man between 35 and 55 years old with Graves disease. The CDR3 reads CSHKVGAGAEQYF. The CDR3 coding sequence is TGCAGCCATAAGGTCGGGGCCGGAGCCGAGCAGTACTTC.